The clone carrying this T cell receptor beta chain appeared many times. Its antigen remains unidentified. The data originate from a study of early T cells in non-severe SARS-CoV-2 infection. Across the study: Chains were not paired, and sequencing was done on bulk RNA from unsorted whole blood. Study-level results: VDJdb matches were skewed toward anti-spike CD8 T cell responses.

This CDR3 is 14 amino acids long. V shed 1 base and J shed 4 bases, with 6 bases lying between them. Germline values: CDR1 SGHKS, CDR2 YYEKEE (reference sequence). Individual cDNA molecules were tagged with unique molecular identifiers. TCRdb fed the 5' RACE reads into MiXCR, producing one record per CDR3 protein. The sample contains 35,000 to 50,000 distinct CDR3 sequences, approximately 6% of which appear only once. The clonotype was recovered from an adult who was a healthcare worker with PCR-confirmed SARS-CoV-2 infection or an uninfected control (not recorded which). V is TRBV5-5 and J is TRBJ1-6, with D unclear. This material consisted of whole blood, taken at baseline. The chain's CDR3 is CASSLTVYNSPLHF. CDR3 nucleotides: TGTGCCAGCAGCTTGACGGTGTATAATTCACCCCTCCACTTT.